This T cell receptor beta chain was retrieved from a study of beta chain features in type 1 diabetes. The isolated RNA, all of it, was reverse transcribed, so expressed TCRB transcripts were what got sequenced. The protocol was immunoSEQ multiplex PCR, while the TCRdb copy is restricted to in-frame clones and leaves out a portion. The sample yields 200,000 to 250,000 clones, around 9.9% seen once. The clonotype originates from a man in his late teens or twenties in good health. Sequencing was performed on central memory CD4+ T cells from blood.

The CDR3 reads CASSQTSTGAYEQYF. In nucleotides, the CDR3 is TGTGCCAGCAGTCAAACATCAACAGGGGCCTACGAGCAGTACTTC. The J gene is TRBJ2-7, the V gene TRBV28, with 7 bases matching TRBD1. The V gene end was trimmed by 5 bases and the J gene end by 2 bases; junction bases not matched to a gene: 9. The CDR3 is made up of 15 amino acids. CDR1 is MDHEN, CDR2 SYDVKM, per germline. The variable domain in full, completed from reference TRBV28 and TRBJ2-7, reads DVKVTQSSRYLVKRTGEKVFLECVQDMDHENMFWYRQDPGLGLRLIYFSYDVKMKEKGDIPEGYSVSREKKERFSLILESASTNQTSMYLCASSQTSTGAYEQYFGPGTRLTVT.